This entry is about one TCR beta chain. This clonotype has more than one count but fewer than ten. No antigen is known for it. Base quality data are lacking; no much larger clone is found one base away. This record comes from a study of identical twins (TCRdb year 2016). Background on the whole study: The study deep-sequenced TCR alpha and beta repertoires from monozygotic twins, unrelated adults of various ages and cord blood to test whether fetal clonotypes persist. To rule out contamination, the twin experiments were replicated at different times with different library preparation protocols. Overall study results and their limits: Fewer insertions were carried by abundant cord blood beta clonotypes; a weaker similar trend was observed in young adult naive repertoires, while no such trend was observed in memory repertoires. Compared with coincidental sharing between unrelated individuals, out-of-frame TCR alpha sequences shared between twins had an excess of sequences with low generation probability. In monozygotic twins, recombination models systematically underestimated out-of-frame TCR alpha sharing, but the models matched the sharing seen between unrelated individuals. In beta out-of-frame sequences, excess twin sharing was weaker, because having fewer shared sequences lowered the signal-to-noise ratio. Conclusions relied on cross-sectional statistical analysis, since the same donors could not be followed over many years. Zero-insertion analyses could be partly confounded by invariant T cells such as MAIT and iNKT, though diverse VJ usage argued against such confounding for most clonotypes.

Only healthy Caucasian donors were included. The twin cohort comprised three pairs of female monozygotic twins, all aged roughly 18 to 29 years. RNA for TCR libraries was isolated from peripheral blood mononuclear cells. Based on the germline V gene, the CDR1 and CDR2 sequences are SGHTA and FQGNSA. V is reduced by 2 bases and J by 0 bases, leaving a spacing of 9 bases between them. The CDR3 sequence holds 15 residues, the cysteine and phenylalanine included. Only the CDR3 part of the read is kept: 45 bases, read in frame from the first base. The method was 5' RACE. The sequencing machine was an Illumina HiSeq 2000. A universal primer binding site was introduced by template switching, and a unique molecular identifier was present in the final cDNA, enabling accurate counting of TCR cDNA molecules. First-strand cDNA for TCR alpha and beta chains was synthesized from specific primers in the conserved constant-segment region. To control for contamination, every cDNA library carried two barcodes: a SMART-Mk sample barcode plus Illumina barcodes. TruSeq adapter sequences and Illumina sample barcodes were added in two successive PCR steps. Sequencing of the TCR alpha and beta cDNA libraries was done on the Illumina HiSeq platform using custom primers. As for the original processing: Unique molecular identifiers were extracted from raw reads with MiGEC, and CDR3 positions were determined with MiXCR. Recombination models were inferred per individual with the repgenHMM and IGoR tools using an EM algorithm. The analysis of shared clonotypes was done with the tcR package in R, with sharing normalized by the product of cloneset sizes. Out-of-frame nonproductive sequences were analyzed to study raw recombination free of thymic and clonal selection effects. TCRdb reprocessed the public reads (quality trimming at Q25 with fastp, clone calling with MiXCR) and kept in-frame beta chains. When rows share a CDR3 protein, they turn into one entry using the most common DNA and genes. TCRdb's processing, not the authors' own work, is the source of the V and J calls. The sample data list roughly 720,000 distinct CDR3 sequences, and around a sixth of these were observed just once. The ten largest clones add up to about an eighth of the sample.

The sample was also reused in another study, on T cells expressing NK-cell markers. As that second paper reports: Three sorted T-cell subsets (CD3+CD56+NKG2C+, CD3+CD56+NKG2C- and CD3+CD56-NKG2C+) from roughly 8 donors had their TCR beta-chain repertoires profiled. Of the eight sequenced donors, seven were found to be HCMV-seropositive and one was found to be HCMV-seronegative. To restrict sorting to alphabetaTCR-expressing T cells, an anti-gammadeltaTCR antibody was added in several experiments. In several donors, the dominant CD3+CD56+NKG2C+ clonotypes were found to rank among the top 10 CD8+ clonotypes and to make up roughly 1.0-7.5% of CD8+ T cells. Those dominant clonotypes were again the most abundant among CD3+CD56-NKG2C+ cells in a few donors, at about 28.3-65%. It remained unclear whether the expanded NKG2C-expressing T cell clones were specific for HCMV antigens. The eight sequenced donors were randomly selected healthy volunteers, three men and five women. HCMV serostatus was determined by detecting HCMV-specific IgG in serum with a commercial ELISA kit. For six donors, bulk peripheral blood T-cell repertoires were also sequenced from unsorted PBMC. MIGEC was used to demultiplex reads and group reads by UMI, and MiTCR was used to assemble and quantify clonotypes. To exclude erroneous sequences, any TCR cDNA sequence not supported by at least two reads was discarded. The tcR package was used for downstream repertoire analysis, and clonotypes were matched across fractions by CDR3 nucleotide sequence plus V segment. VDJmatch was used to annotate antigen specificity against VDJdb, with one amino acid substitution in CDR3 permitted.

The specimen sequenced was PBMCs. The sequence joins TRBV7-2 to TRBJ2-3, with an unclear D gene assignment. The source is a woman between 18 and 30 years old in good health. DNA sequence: TGTGCCAGCAGCTTACTTGGGCCCAGCACAGATACGCAGTATTTT. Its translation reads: CASSLLGPSTDTQYF.